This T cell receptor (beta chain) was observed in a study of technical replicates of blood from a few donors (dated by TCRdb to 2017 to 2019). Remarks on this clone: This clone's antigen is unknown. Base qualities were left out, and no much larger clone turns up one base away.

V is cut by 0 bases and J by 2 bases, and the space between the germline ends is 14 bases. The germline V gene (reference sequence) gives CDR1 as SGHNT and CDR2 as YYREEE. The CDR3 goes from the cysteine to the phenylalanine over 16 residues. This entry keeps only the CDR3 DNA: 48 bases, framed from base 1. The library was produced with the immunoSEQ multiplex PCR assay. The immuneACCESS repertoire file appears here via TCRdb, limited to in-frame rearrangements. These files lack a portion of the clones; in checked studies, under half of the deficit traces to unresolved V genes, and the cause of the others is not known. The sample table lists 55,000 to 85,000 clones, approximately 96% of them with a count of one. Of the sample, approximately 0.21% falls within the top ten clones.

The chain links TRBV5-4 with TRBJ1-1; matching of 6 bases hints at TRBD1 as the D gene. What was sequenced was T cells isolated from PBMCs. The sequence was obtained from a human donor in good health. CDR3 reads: CASSLGGGGNNTEAFF. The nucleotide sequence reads TGTGCCAGCAGCTTGGGCGGGGGCGGGAATAACACTGAAGCTTTCTTT.